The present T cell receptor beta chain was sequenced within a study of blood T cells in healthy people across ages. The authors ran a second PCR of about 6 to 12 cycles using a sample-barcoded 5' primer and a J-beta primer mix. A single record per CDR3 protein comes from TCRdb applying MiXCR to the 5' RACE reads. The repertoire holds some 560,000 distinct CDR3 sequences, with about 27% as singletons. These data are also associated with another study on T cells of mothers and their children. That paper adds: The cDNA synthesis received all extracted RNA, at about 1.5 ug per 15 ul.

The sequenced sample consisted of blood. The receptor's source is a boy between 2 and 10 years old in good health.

The CDR3 DNA sequence: TGCAGCGTTGAAGGTCGAGGCAGGTTAACCGAATGGGACTCTGGAAACACCATATATTTT. Its translation is CSVEGRGRLTEWDSGNTIYF. V gene TRBV29-1 combines with J gene TRBJ1-3; D ambiguous. This CDR3 has 20 amino acids. From germline, CDR1 is SQVTM and CDR2 ANQGSEA. The V and J ends lost 1 base and 0 bases respectively, with 25 bases between them.